What follows are 7 T cell receptor beta chains derived from one specimen sequenced in a study of T cells in women clearing cervical HPV infection. Clones were sequenced by immunoSEQ multiplex PCR, and TCRdb holds only the in-frame ones, with some missing. This repertoire includes roughly 42,000 clones. Source material: blood buffy coat. These receptors all come from a woman aged 18-69 years with a cervical HPV16 infection that either progressed to CIN3+ or cleared (not recorded which).

Remarks on this clone: One junction end does not reproduce the germline sequence, and a read error may be involved. Read data end 3 residues before the CDR3 end; the end is taken from the germline J gene. The V gene is TRBV5-4, the J gene TRBJ2-5, with 7 nucleotides matching TRBD1. The CDR3 is 14 residues long. The germline CDR1 and CDR2 sequences are SGHNT and YYREEE (reference sequence). The sequenced part of the CDR3 DNA is TGTGCCAGCTTCCCACCGGGACAGCAAGGGACC. Protein: CASFPPGQQGT. In full, the CDR3 reads CASFPPGQQGTQYF. The whole variable domain, remainder taken from reference TRBV5-4 and TRBJ2-5, is ETGVTQSPTHLIKTRGQQVTLRCSSQSGHNTVSWYQQALGQGPQFIFQYYREEENGRGNFPPRFSGLQFPNYSSELNVNALELDDSALYLCASFPPGQQGTQYFGPGTRLLVL.

A note on this clone: The read ends 3 residues before the CDR3 terminus; that terminus is restored from the germline J gene. This chain uses TRBV30 with TRBJ2-3; possibly TRBD1 for D (6 bases). CDR3 length equals 15 residues. CDR1 is GTSNPN and CDR2 is SVGIG in the germline V gene (reference sequence). The CDR3 here is CAWSDLMGATQPQYF. Incomplete CDR3 DNA: TGTGCCTGGAGTGATTTGATGGGGGCAACTCAGCCG.

A word on this clone: The CDR3 end lies 3 residues beyond the end of the read and is filled in from the germline J gene. V is TRBV7-9 and J is TRBJ2-2; no clear D gene. The CDR3 length is 15 residues. CDR1 SEHNR and CDR2 FQNEAQ come from the germline V gene (reference sequence). The sequenced CDR3 bases are TGTGCCAGCAGCTCCGCGGATGGTGAGGTTTCACCG. It is translated as CASSSADGEVSP. The complete CDR3 sequence is CASSSADGEVSPLFF.

In the case of this clone: The read ends 3 residues before the CDR3 terminus; that terminus is restored from the germline J gene. J is TRBJ2-1 and V is TRBV5-8; 7 nucleotides match TRBD1. V trimming: 2 bases; J trimming: 5 bases; junction bases outside the gene matches: 7. The CDR3 contains 15 residues. CDR1 and CDR2 (germline): SGHTS, YDEGEE. CDR3 sequence reads: CASSFWQGVNNEQFF. CDR3 DNA (partial): TGTGCCAGCAGCTTTTGGCAGGGGGTGAACAATGAG.

Remarks on this clone: The read finishes 3 residues shy of the CDR3 end, and the germline J gene is used to complete it. The chain combines TRBV7-8 with TRBJ1-4; D possibly corresponds to TRBD1 (6 bases). Per the germline V gene, CDR1 is SGHVS and CDR2 is FQNEAQ. Trimming removed 5 bases from V and 8 bases from J, with 15 bases in between. CDR3 length: 14 amino acids. CDR3 sequence reads: CASSHRQVKEKLFF. The part of the CDR3 DNA that was read is TGTGCCAGCAGCCACCGACAGGTCAAGGAAAAA.

Concerning this clone itself: With the read ending 3 residues before the CDR3 end, the germline J gene is used to fill in that end. The chain joins TRBV30 to TRBJ1-6, with 8 bases matching TRBD1. Germline CDR1 GTSNPN, CDR2 SVGIG (reference sequence). The CDR3 is 15 residues long. Unmatched junction bases numbered 8, after V lost 3 bases and J lost 7 bases. CDR3 sequence: CAWRPQGARNSPLHF. The DNA read from the CDR3 is TGTGCCTGGAGACCCCAGGGGGCGCGGAATTCACCC.

Remarks on this clone: The CDR3 is cut off 3 residues early in the read; its end comes from the germline J gene. V gene TRBV5-1 combines with J gene TRBJ1-1; 9 positions match TRBD1. The CDR3 has 17 residues. Germline CDR1 and CDR2: SGHRS and YFSETQ. V shed 4 bases, J shed 1 base, and the junction held 11 bases outside the gene matches. CDR3 amino acids: CASSPGQGRFGNTEAFF. The sequenced part of the CDR3 DNA is TGCGCCAGCAGCCCGGGACAGGGAAGATTTGGGAACACTGAA.